The 12 T cell receptor beta chains below all came from one sample that was sequenced in a study of spatial heterogeneity in lung cancer. TCRdb fed the 5' RACE reads into MiXCR, producing one record per CDR3 protein. The table includes tens of thousands of distinct CDR3 sequences, approximately 14% detected once. Time point: sample taken at primary tumor resection. Unsorted whole RNA from tumor, nontumor lung or frozen PBMC underwent sequencing. Sequencing used PBMCs, obtained at surgery. Every receptor here comes from a male donor with early-stage non-small cell lung cancer.

The CDR3 nucleotides are TGTGCCAGCTCACCCCGAGGGGACAGCAATTCACCCCTCCACTTT. Translation gives CASSPRGDSNSPLHF. V is TRBV18 and J is TRBJ1-6, with 7 bases fitting TRBD1. J gave up 7 bases and V 3 bases, and 6 bases lay outside the gene matches. CDR1 and CDR2 (germline): KGHSH, LQKENI. This CDR3 spans 15 amino acids.

This clonotype appeared a few times. The chain uses TRBV7-6 and TRBJ1-6; 10 bases are a match to TRBD1. The germline CDR1 and CDR2 sequences are SGHVS and FNYEAQ. The length of the CDR3 is 16 residues. J gave up 7 bases and V 5 bases, and 8 bases lay outside the gene matches. The CDR3 nucleotides read TGTGCCAGCAGCCTGACAGGGGGCGCCTGGAATTCACCCCTCCACTTT. The encoded protein is CASSLTGGAWNSPLHF.

Remarks on this clonotype: One end of the junction does not line up with germline, which may come from a read error. This CDR3 is CVSSVDSGKATDTQYF. DNA of the CDR3: TGTGTCAGCAGCGTAGATAGCGGGAAAGCAACAGATACGCAGTATTTT. This chain uses TRBV9 with TRBJ2-3; 8 bases fit TRBD2. CDR3 length: 16 amino acids. Germline CDR1 reads SGDLS; CDR2 reads YYNGEE. The entire variable domain, with the rest obtained from reference TRBV9 and TRBJ2-3, is as follows: DSGVTQTPKHLITATGQRVTLRCSPRSGDLSVYWYQQSLDQGLQFLIQYYNGEERAKGNILERFSAQQFPDLHSELNLSSLELGDSALYFCVSSVDSGKATDTQYFGPGTRLTVL.

The CDR3 sequence: CASISTARLSEAFF. In DNA form, the CDR3 reads TGTGCCAGTATATCGACAGCCAGACTTTCTGAAGCTTTCTTT. The chain joins TRBV28 to TRBJ1-1, with TRBD1 as a possible D gene (5 bases). CDR3 size: 14 residues. Trimming removed 9 bases from V and 6 bases from J, with 20 bases in between. Per the germline V gene, CDR1 is MDHEN and CDR2 is SYDVKM.

This clonotype was detected ten times or more. The chain combines TRBV3-1 with TRBJ2-1; D gene ambiguous. The V gene's germline CDR1 is LGHDT and CDR2 YNNKEL (reference sequence). V lost 4 bases, J lost 3 bases, and 7 bases lay in between. The CDR3 contains 13 residues. The CDR3 nucleotides read TGTGCCAGCAGCCCACCCCTCTACAATGAGCAGTTCTTC. Translating it yields CASSPPLYNEQFF.

V usage is TRBV20-1 and J usage is TRBJ2-7; 12 bases are a match to TRBD2. The germline V gene encodes CDR1 DFQATT and CDR2 SNEGSKA (reference sequence). The CDR3 covers 18 residues. J was trimmed by 0 bases and V by 1 base; bases with no gene match: 10. This chain's CDR3 is CSARAKTSGGHSSYEQYF. For the CDR3, the DNA is TGCAGTGCTAGAGCTAAGACTAGCGGGGGTCATAGCTCCTACGAGCAGTACTTC.

This clonotype was seen ten or more times. The chain joins TRBV5-1 to TRBJ2-1, with unresolved D. Germline CDR1 is SGHRS and CDR2 is YFSETQ. V lost 4 bases and J lost 3, with 5 bases in between. This CDR3 comprises 12 residues. The CDR3, as DNA: TGCGCCAGCAGCCAAGACTACAATGAGCAGTTCTTC. It yields the protein CASSQDYNEQFF.

This clonotype turned up a few times. CDR3 coding DNA: TGCAGTGCTAGCGCGTTCACAGGGGGCACTGAAGCTTTCTTT. It codes for CSASAFTGGTEAFF. This chain joins TRBV20-1 and TRBJ1-1; 8 nucleotides align to TRBD1. V trimming: 3 bases; J trimming: 4 bases; junction bases outside the gene matches: 7. The CDR3 extends over 14 amino acids. Germline CDR1 is DFQATT and CDR2 is SNEGSKA (reference sequence).

This clonotype showed up just a few times. This sequence joins TRBV4-2 and TRBJ1-3; possible D gene TRBD1, 5 bases. V was trimmed by 5 bases and J by 3 bases, leaving 11 bases between them. The germline CDR1 and CDR2 sequences are LGHNA and YNFKEQ. The CDR3 runs 14 residues. CDR3 sequence (DNA): TGTGCCAGCAGCGTTTCAGGGAATGGAAACACCATATATTTT. Translation: CASSVSGNGNTIYF.

The chain carries TRBV6-5 and TRBJ2-3; 10 bases map to TRBD2. V trimming: 5 bases; J trimming: 9 bases; junction bases outside the gene matches: 11. CDR3 length equals 15 residues. The germline gives CDR1 MNHEY, CDR2 SVGAGI. CDR3 sequence: CASSALLAGVGTQYF. DNA for the CDR3: TGTGCCAGCAGTGCCCTCCTAGCGGGAGTAGGAACGCAGTATTTT.

This clonotype was observed a few times. The chain has TRBV18 and TRBJ2-2; the D gene is possibly TRBD2 (6 bases). The CDR3 runs to 15 residues. Trimming cost V 2 bases and J 4 bases, with 11 bases left between them. Germline values: CDR1 KGHSH, CDR2 LQKENI. CDR3 nucleotides: TGTGCCAGCTCACCAAGCCGGGAGCCCACCGGGGAGCTGTTTTTT. Protein product: CASSPSREPTGELFF. Full variable domain (rest looked up from reference TRBV18 and TRBJ2-2): NAGVMQNPRHLVRRRGQEARLRCSPMKGHSHVYWYRQLPEEGLKFMVYLQKENIIDESGMPKERFSAEFPKEGPSILRIQQVVRGDSAAYFCASSPSREPTGELFFGEGSRLTVL.

This chain joins TRBV10-3 and TRBJ1-4; D is unresolved. The CDR3 length is 12 residues. Trimming cost V 5 bases and J 4 bases, with 5 bases left between them. CDR1 and CDR2 from the germline V gene are ENHRY and SYGVKD. The CDR3, as DNA: TGTGCCATCAGTACGAATAATGAAAAACTGTTTTTT. The encoded protein is CAISTNNEKLFF.